The present T cell receptor beta chain was sequenced within a study of T cell responses to AZD1222 COVID-19 vaccine (dated by TCRdb to the early 2020s). Notes on the research overall: AZD1222 recipients with second doses at about 4 weeks or about 12 weeks were pooled, because spike-specific TCR depth and breadth did not differ between schedules. A total of 233 trial participants underwent TCR sequencing, of whom nearly 210 received two doses of AZD1222 and about 26 received two doses of the MenACWY control vaccine. Trial participants were enrolled by age into 18-55, 56-69 and 70-plus year subgroups, with about 150, 27 and 61 TCR-sequenced participants respectively.

The CDR3 runs 14 residues from the cysteine to the phenylalanine. Only the CDR3 part of the read is kept: 42 bases, read in frame from the first base. Trimming takes 4 bases from V and 0 bases from J, and the germline ends sit 12 bases apart. CDR1 is given as SQVTM and CDR2 as ANQGSEA, both from the germline V gene. The CDR3 regions of human TCRbeta chains were analyzed by immunosequencing. As for the authors' bioinformatics: Repertoire TCRs were matched against a reference library of SARS-CoV-2-specific TCRs generated with the MIRA antigen-specificity platform. Breadth was defined as the fraction of unique TCRs that were SARS-CoV-2-associated. Depth was defined as the fraction of total T cells that were SARS-CoV-2-associated. Each spike-specific TCR was assigned to its reactive spike region and to a CD4 or CD8 class using the MIRA data. Log10-transformed breadth and depth values were compared by one-way ANOVA with Sidak's multiple comparisons tests. TCRdb holds this immuneACCESS table with in-frame rearrangements only. Some clones are missing; in checked studies, unresolved V genes explain under half, and the rest has no known cause. V and J calls and clone size follow that table, whereas D and trimming were derived from the DNA. Counted in this sample were about 120,000 clones; about 90% of them appeared once. The ten most abundant clones make up about 10% of the sample.

The sample's time point label is to be understood as: baseline before first vaccination. Samples from vaccinated people were obtained from the UK trials COV001 and COV002, which included a single-blind randomized controlled phase 2/3 trial of AZD1222 (ChAdOx1 nCoV-19) in healthy adults. For TCRbeta chain sequencing, PBMC samples from trial participants were taken at day 0 and at day 28 after the second dose. The study at large found these results: After two AZD1222 doses, both the breadth and the depth of spike-specific TCRs were significantly higher than at day 0 and than in MenACWY recipients. Participants were mostly white British, with more females than males. The authors suggested clonal diversity may have been underestimated. The 56-69-year group was small, and its depth increase did not reach significance, likely because of low power. Conclusions about previously exposed vaccinees are limited because only 6 or 7 AZD1222 recipients were SARS-CoV-2 seropositive at baseline. Because no samples from the day 14 peak response were available, repertoires could be characterized only after the peak T cell response. Reportedly, almost half of the unique spike-specific TCRs recognized epitopes lying outside the regions that are mutated in the B.1.351 and B.1.1.7 variants. The vaccine-associated CD4 TCRs covered the entire spike protein, and the dominant responses fell in regions 160-218 and 743-854.

This clone came up once. Its recognized antigen is unknown. No qualities accompany the bases; no much larger clone lies one base away. The sequencing here drew on peripheral blood, taken on day 0 of AZD1222 vaccination. The sequence links TRBV29-1 to TRBJ1-2; the D gene cannot be named for sure. The sequence was obtained from an adult in good health. The CDR3 corresponds to CSVAGRAANYGYTF. The DNA sequence is as follows: TGCAGCGTTGCTGGGCGGGCAGCTAACTATGGCTACACCTTC.